A selection of T cell receptor beta chains follows, all from one sample in a study of CD8 T cells in Susac syndrome. TCRdb reanalysed the immunoSEQ multiplex PCR reads using MiXCR and keeps one entry per CDR3 protein. The sample lists some 150,000 distinct CDR3 sequences, roughly 95% occurring once. The sequencing sample was made of CD4+ T cells from PBMCs. These receptors were taken from a human donor with Susac syndrome. Each CDR3 is given with its conserved first and last residue. D genes are given only for firm matches. Clone size is stated in some rows and not others, as once, few, many or a class when expanded.

d_gene | j_gene | v_gene | len | abundance | CDR3aa | CDR3nt
. | TRBJ2-7 | TRBV25-1 | 13 | . | CASSEWGIPEQYF | TGTGCCAGCAGTGAATGGGGGATCCCCGAGCAGTACTTC
TRBD1 | TRBJ2-5 | TRBV20-1 | 12 | . | CSARDRGQTQYF | TGCAGTGCTAGGGACAGGGGACAGACCCAGTACTTC
. | TRBJ2-7 | TRBV20-1 | 14 | once | CSARDRGATYEQYF | TGCAGTGCTAGAGATCGGGGGGCCACCTACGAGCAGTACTTC
. | TRBJ1-2 | TRBV29-1 | 12 | . | CSVSDGNYGYTF | TGCAGCGTTAGCGACGGCAACTATGGCTACACCTTC
. | TRBJ2-3 | TRBV29-1 | 11 | . | CSVEYADTQYF | TGCAGCGTAGAATACGCAGATACGCAGTATTTT
. | TRBJ2-1 | TRBV9 | 12 | . | CASSPFGQGQFF | TGTGCCAGCAGTCCCTTTGGGCAGGGGCAGTTCTTC
. | TRBJ1-1 | TRBV18 | 15 | . | CASSPVGPGGTEAFF | TGTGCCAGCTCACCAGTGGGGCCGGGGGGCACTGAAGCTTTCTTT
. | TRBJ1-1 | TRBV29-1 | 13 | . | CSGGLGQNTEAFF | TGCAGCGGGGGGTTGGGGCAGAACACTGAAGCTTTCTTT
. | TRBJ1-5 | TRBV7-8 | 14 | . | CASSFTQGRQPQHF | TGTGCCAGCAGCTTCACTCAGGGCCGCCAGCCCCAGCATTTT
. | TRBJ2-6 | TRBV7-2 | 20 | . | CASSLAGGQLTLSGANVLTF | TGTGCCAGCAGCTTAGCGGGGGGCCAACTAACTTTGTCTGGGGCCAACGTCCTGACTTTC
TRBD1 | TRBJ1-2 | TRBV9 | 15 | . | CASSSGQGANYGYTF | TGTGCCAGCAGCTCCGGACAGGGGGCCAACTATGGCTACACCTTC
. | TRBJ1-1 | TRBV29-1 | 13 | . | CSVWDPMNTEAFF | TGCAGCGTATGGGACCCCATGAACACTGAAGCTTTCTTT
. | TRBJ2-5 | TRBV2 | 14 | . | CASSEMGSRETQYF | TGTGCCAGCAGTGAAATGGGGTCTCGGGAGACCCAGTACTTC
TRBD2 | TRBJ2-5 | TRBV9 | 16 | once | CASSANLTSFQETQYF | TGTGCCAGCAGCGCCAACCTGACTAGCTTCCAAGAGACCCAGTACTTC
TRBD1 | TRBJ1-4 | TRBV20-1 | 13 | . | CSARQGAREKLFF | TGCAGTGCCAGACAGGGGGCGCGTGAAAAACTGTTTTTT
TRBD1 | TRBJ2-6 | TRBV27 | 17 | . | CASSPIGQGAGANVLTF | TGTGCCAGCAGTCCAATAGGACAGGGTGCAGGGGCCAACGTCCTGACTTTC
TRBD1 | TRBJ1-4 | TRBV9 | 15 | . | CASSARDRDVEKLFF | TGTGCCAGCAGCGCCCGGGACAGGGATGTTGAAAAACTGTTTTTT
TRBD2 | TRBJ2-5 | TRBV9 | 15 | . | CASSVIAGAQETQYF | TGTGCCAGCAGCGTTATAGCGGGGGCCCAAGAGACCCAGTACTTC
. | TRBJ2-1 | TRBV23-1 | 15 | . | CASRQGRGPYNEQFF | TGCGCCAGCAGACAAGGGCGGGGGCCGTACAATGAGCAGTTCTTC
. | TRBJ2-3 | TRBV29-1 | 12 | . | CSVAPGTDTQYF | TGCAGCGTTGCCCCCGGCACAGATACGCAGTATTTT
. | TRBJ2-1 | TRBV14 | 15 | . | CASSQPRVNLNEQFF | TGTGCCAGCAGCCAACCCAGGGTGAACCTCAATGAGCAGTTCTTC
TRBD1 | TRBJ1-5 | TRBV7-9 | 13 | . | CASCQGGNQPQHF | TGTGCCAGCTGCCAGGGGGGTAATCAGCCCCAGCATTTT
. | TRBJ2-5 | TRBV6-6 | 14 | . | CASSYSSLQETQYF | TGTGCCAGCAGTTACTCGTCGTTACAAGAGACCCAGTACTTC
. | TRBJ2-7 | TRBV27 | 14 | . | CASVSRGGSYEQYF | TGTGCCAGCGTTTCCCGGGGCGGCTCCTACGAGCAGTACTTC
. | TRBJ2-2 | TRBV29-1 | 14 | once | CSANGAASVGELFF | TGCAGCGCGAACGGGGCGGCTTCGGTCGGGGAGCTGTTTTTT
. | TRBJ2-5 | TRBV14 | 15 | . | CASSHRLGKQETQYF | TGTGCCAGCAGCCACCGATTGGGCAAACAAGAGACCCAGTACTTC
. | TRBJ2-5 | TRBV7-2 | 15 | . | CASSPGGTEQETQYF | TGTGCCAGCAGCCCAGGAGGGACAGAACAAGAGACCCAGTACTTC
. | TRBJ1-6 | TRBV3-1 | 15 | . | CASSLTDSYNSPLHF | TGTGCCAGCAGCTTGACGGACTCCTATAATTCACCCCTCCACTTT
. | TRBJ1-2 | TRBV19 | 12 | . | CASSMQDGGYTF | TGTGCCAGTAGTATGCAAGACGGCGGCTACACCTTC
TRBD2 | TRBJ2-1 | TRBV6-1 | 14 | . | CAGLSSGGYNEQFF | TGTGCCGGATTATCTAGCGGGGGCTACAATGAGCAGTTCTTC
. | TRBJ1-1 | TRBV20-1 | 11 | . | CSLGGSTEAFF | TGCAGCCTGGGGGGTTCCACTGAAGCTTTCTTT
. | TRBJ2-3 | TRBV12-3/TRBV12-4 | 14 | . | CASSLMGVTDTQYF | TGTGCCAGCAGTCTGATGGGGGTAACAGATACGCAGTATTTT
TRBD1 | TRBJ1-1 | TRBV3-1 | 15 | . | CASNPGGGIISEAFF | TGTGCCAGCAACCCCGGAGGGGGCATTATAAGTGAAGCTTTCTTT
. | TRBJ1-2 | TRBV9 | 15 | . | CASSPGPRGNYGYTF | TGTGCCAGCAGCCCAGGACCCAGGGGAAACTATGGCTACACCTTC
. | TRBJ1-5 | TRBV7-2 | 13 | few | CASSLRGNQPQHF | TGTGCCAGCAGTTTAAGGGGGAATCAGCCCCAGCATTTT
. | TRBJ2-7 | TRBV20-1 | 13 | . | CSAWRRGSYEQYF | TGCAGTGCTTGGAGGCGGGGTAGCTACGAGCAGTACTTC
. | TRBJ2-7 | TRBV20-1 | 15 | . | CSAKSISGSTYEQYF | TGCAGTGCTAAGAGCATCTCGGGGTCGACCTACGAGCAGTACTTC
. | TRBJ2-6 | TRBV3-1 | 14 | . | CASSRGYGANVLTF | TGTGCCAGCAGCCGGGGGTACGGGGCCAACGTCCTGACTTTC
TRBD2 | TRBJ2-3 | TRBV6-2/TRBV6-3 | 16 | . | CASSPRTSGGRDTQYF | TGTGCCAGCAGTCCCCGGACTAGCGGGGGAAGGGATACGCAGTATTTT
TRBD1 | TRBJ2-7 | TRBV12-3/TRBV12-4 | 14 | . | CASSLTGSSYEQYF | TGTGCCAGCAGTTTGACAGGGAGCAGCTACGAGCAGTACTTC
TRBD2 | TRBJ2-1 | TRBV29-1 | 12 | . | CSQTSGGGEQFF | TGCAGCCAGACTAGCGGGGGAGGTGAGCAGTTCTTC
. | TRBJ2-6 | TRBV3-1 | 13 | . | CASSLFGANVLTF | TGTGCCAGCAGCCTCTTCGGGGCCAACGTCCTGACTTTC
. | TRBJ2-7 | TRBV7-2 | 16 | . | CASSLSSGRFNYEQYF | TGTGCCAGCAGCTTATCTTCAGGGCGATTCAACTACGAGCAGTACTTC
TRBD1 | TRBJ2-5 | TRBV7-3 | 15 | . | CASSETTGGVETQYF | TGTGCCAGCAGCGAAACGACAGGGGGCGTAGAGACCCAGTACTTC
. | TRBJ2-1 | TRBV24-1 | 15 | . | CATSDPGAGYNEQFF | TGTGCCACCAGTGATCCCGGGGCGGGCTACAATGAGCAGTTCTTC
TRBD1 | TRBJ2-6 | TRBV7-8 | 16 | . | CASSSLGQAGANVLTF | TGTGCCAGCAGCTCCCTTGGACAGGCTGGGGCCAACGTCCTGACTTTC
TRBD1 | TRBJ1-6 | TRBV23-1 | 16 | . | CASSQFWTGGGSPLHF | TGCGCCAGCAGTCAATTTTGGACAGGGGGAGGGTCACCCCTCCACTTT
. | TRBJ2-4 | TRBV11-2 | 17 | . | CASSSYKGVLAKNIQYF | TGTGCCAGCTCTTCGTATAAGGGGGTTCTAGCCAAAAACATTCAGTACTTC
TRBD1 | TRBJ1-2 | TRBV27 | 12 | . | CATYGTEYGYTF | TGTGCCACCTACGGGACAGAATATGGCTACACCTTC
. | TRBJ2-5 | TRBV11-2 | 16 | . | CASSLGFLGGTETQYF | TGTGCCAGCAGCTTAGGCTTCTTAGGCGGCACGGAGACCCAGTACTTC
TRBD2 | TRBJ2-2 | TRBV7-7 | 15 | . | CASSPSGGAGGELFF | TGTGCCAGCAGCCCTAGCGGGGGGGCCGGCGGGGAGCTGTTTTTT